The clone carrying this T cell receptor (beta chain) was seen more than once but under ten times. The target antigen is unknown. This sample is part of a study of blood T cells in healthy people across ages. Then a second PCR, running roughly 7 to 11 cycles, was carried out with a sample-barcoded 5' primer and a J-beta primer mix. Per-sample output comprised a minimum of 2.5 million paired-end reads containing CDR3. TCRdb passed the 5' RACE reads through MiXCR, listing each CDR3 protein once. Altogether approximately 730,000 distinct CDR3 sequences are present, 50% to 65% being singletons, with the ten largest covering roughly 37%. Study results and caveats: A conclusive naive versus antigen-experienced comparison was prevented by the unsorted PBMCs.

The CDR3 loop spans 16 amino acids. Germline V CDR1 and CDR2: MGHRA, YSYEKL. V dropped 1 base and J dropped 1 base, with 11 bases sitting between them. This receptor was taken from a man at least 80 years old in good health. Sequences were obtained from blood. This sequence joins TRBV4-1 and TRBJ2-1, with D perhaps matching TRBD2 (6 bases). This CDR3 reads CASSQVGRRSYNEQFF. The CDR3, as DNA: TGCGCCAGCAGCCAAGTGGGGAGGAGGTCCTACAATGAGCAGTTCTTC.